This T cell receptor (beta chain) was documented in a study of blood T cell repertoires in COVID-19. Turning to the study itself: Acute and convalescent COVID-19 samples came from the United States, Italy and Spain.

Original methodology: Amplification of reference gene primers was used by the study to estimate nucleated cell counts. Some clones are missing from TCRdb's copy, which holds only in-frame ones; the method was immunoSEQ multiplex PCR. From that table come the V and J calls and clone size; the DNA was used to work out D and trimming. In the table there are approximately 200,000 clones, roughly 80% of which are singletons. Seattle enrolled patients during active infection and tracked them longitudinally. CDR3 length: 11 residues. V gave up 4 bases and J gave up 3 bases, with 4 bases separating them. The source material was peripheral blood. The sequence was collected from a woman aged 40 to 50 with COVID-19, enrolled during active disease. The chain employs TRBV12-3 or TRBV12-4 and TRBJ2-7; D ambiguous. The CDR3 sequence: CASSSNYEQYF. CDR3 DNA: TGTGCCAGCAGTTCCAACTACGAGCAGTACTTC.